This T cell receptor beta chain was identified in a study of blood T cells in healthy people across ages. Study-wide results and limits: CMV status of donors was not determined, possibly confounding expanded clonotype changes. Both naive CD4+ cell counts and diversity were greater in long-lived donors than in aged donors. Diversity of TCR beta per million T cells declined in a roughly linear way with age.

This clonotype was detected a few times. Its antigen remains unknown. The CDR3 runs to 14 residues. Trimming cost V 3 bases and J 3 bases, with 12 bases left between them. Germline V gene data show CDR1 as SGHTA and CDR2 as FQGNSA. Together with a sample-barcoded 5' primer, a J-beta primer mix was included in a second PCR lasting about 6 to 11 cycles. From the 5' RACE reads, TCRdb called clonotypes with MiXCR, one entry per CDR3 protein. The data contain 1.5 million to 2 million distinct CDR3 sequences, 25% to 30% of them singletons. The TCR originated in a woman aged 25 to 39 in good health. The rearrangement joins TRBV7-2 to TRBJ2-7; D remains ambiguous. The sequencing input was blood. The CDR3 DNA reads as TGTGCCAGCAGCTTGAATCTCGTATACTACGAGCAGTACTTC. Translating gives CASSLNLVYYEQYF.